The table lists the clone carrying this TCR beta chain with a count of one. Genomic DNA templated the TCR beta VDJ and CDR3 profiling. TCRdb passed the reads through MiXCR, listing each CDR3 protein once. This sample has about 180,000 distinct CDR3 sequences, with around 48% found just once. This record comes from a study of CD8+CD57+ T cells in acquired aplastic anemia. Study details: Sorted CD4+ and CD8+ cells gave an average of roughly 3.2 ug of DNA.

With 4 bases clipped from V and 1 base from J, the junction kept 9 bases outside the gene matches. The CDR3 sequence is 17 residues long. Germline V CDR1 and CDR2: LNHNV, YYDKDF (reference sequence). Those patients picked for sequencing had displayed CD8+CD57+ cell expansion on flow cytometry. The chain carries TRBV15 and TRBJ2-2, with 7 bases matching TRBD1. This TCR was recovered from a human donor with aplastic anemia. What was sequenced was sorted CD4+, CD8+, or CD8+CD57+ T cells (not recorded which) from PBMCs. The chain's CDR3 is CATSTSFRTGNTGELFF. CDR3 coding DNA: TGTGCCACCAGCACCTCCTTTCGGACAGGGAACACCGGGGAGCTGTTTTTT.